Listed below are T cell receptor beta chains from one sample, sequenced in a study of blood T cell repertoires in COVID-19. Some clones are missing from TCRdb's copy, which holds only in-frame ones; the method was immunoSEQ multiplex PCR. The sample has under 200,000 clones, roughly nine tenths seen once. Sequencing input: PBMCs or T cells enriched from blood (not recorded which). The receptors shown here come from a woman in her thirties or forties in a cohort exposed to, infected with or recovered from COVID-19 (not recorded which). Each CDR3 is given with its conserved first and last residue.

V	J	CDR3
TRBV7-9	TRBJ2-7	CASSLSGEPYEQYF
TRBV18	TRBJ1-2	CASSPGTDPRNYGYTF
TRBV5-4	TRBJ2-1	CASSLAGGRAYNEQFF
TRBV5-1	TRBJ1-1	CASSLDGLNTEAFF
TRBV4-1	TRBJ2-7	CASSQERPTYEQYF
TRBV5-1	TRBJ2-7	CASRETSGNDEQYF
TRBV9	TRBJ2-3	CASSDNRLAGPTDTQYF
TRBV28	TRBJ2-7	CASSTGQAVSYEQYF
TRBV18	TRBJ1-2	CASSHEIGDSAYGYTF
TRBV3-1/TRBV3-2	TRBJ1-2	CASSQDGYGYTF
TRBV18	TRBJ1-2	CASAITSGSGGYGYTF
TRBV28	TRBJ1-5	CASSLRNQPQHF
TRBV27	TRBJ2-1	CASSPLSGPGVF
TRBV3-1/TRBV3-2	TRBJ1-1	CASSSGQGADTEAFF
TRBV7-9	TRBJ2-1	CASSLASYNEQFF
TRBV28	TRBJ1-4	CASSLTGESEKLFF
TRBV10-1	TRBJ1-1	CASSGQVGTEAFF
TRBV11-2	TRBJ2-7	CASSFSGGAWEQYF
TRBV3-1/TRBV3-2	TRBJ2-3	CASSPRGTGRVDTQYF
TRBV4-1	TRBJ2-5	CASSQDLIVETQYF
TRBV25-1	TRBJ2-2	CASSDAGTGITGELFF
TRBV7-8	TRBJ1-6	CASSLGFRPSSYNSPLHF
TRBV7-9	TRBJ2-1	CAGLGSGVYNEQFF
TRBV28	TRBJ1-2	CASSVQGSGYTF
TRBV6-6	TRBJ1-6	CASSLNRGPSPLHF
TRBV28	TRBJ2-3	CASSPDWRGGNTDTQYF
TRBV2	TRBJ1-4	CASSYRDRWEKLFF
TRBV27	TRBJ2-5	CASSPQGAGQETQYF
TRBV5-4	TRBJ2-7	CASSYQLSGPSYEQYF
TRBV9	TRBJ2-3	CASSVVRLAGASTDTQYF
TRBV19	TRBJ2-2	CASSIEGQRTGELFF
TRBV4-1	TRBJ2-5	CASSPGVAGGKETQYF
TRBV19	TRBJ2-7	CASSRTSGSYEQYF
TRBV27	TRBJ2-1	CASSLGGQYNEQFF
TRBV7-2	TRBJ2-5	CASSFDRGETQYF
TRBV28	TRBJ2-1	CASSLAGGNPFSSYNEQFF
TRBV12-5	TRBJ2-5	CASALGYGVEETQYF
TRBV19	TRBJ1-2	CASSQKRGFYGYTF